A selection of T cell receptor beta chains follows, all from one sample in a study of Ad26.COV2.S vaccination and SARS-CoV-2 variants. Sequenced by immunoSEQ multiplex PCR; TCRdb stores in-frame clones only, minus some. The repertoire holds 150,000 to 200,000 clones, with around nine tenths as singletons. The starting material was peripheral blood, obtained after recovery from COVID-19. The receptor set was obtained from a human donor who had recovered from COVID-19. Both conserved end residues are part of each CDR3. The order of the fields is clone size, V gene, J gene, D gene, CDR3 DNA, CDR3 protein. The D gene is left open where the match is weak. Size is stated for part of the rows, as once, few or many counts, or as a class when the clone is expanded.

-	TRBV19	TRBJ2-1	-	TGTGCCAGTAGTATAGGGTTCGGGATTGAGCAGTTCTTC	CASSIGFGIEQFF
-	TRBV9	TRBJ1-3	-	TGTGCCAGCAGCGTAGCGCAGGAGAGCTCTGGAAACACCATATATTTT	CASSVAQESSGNTIYF
-	TRBV4-1	TRBJ1-3	-	TGCGCCAGCAGCCAAGAAGTCAGCTCTGGAAACACCATATATTTT	CASSQEVSSGNTIYF
-	TRBV3-1/TRBV3-2	TRBJ2-7	-	TGTGCCAGCAGCCAAGGCTCCGGGGGCGAGCAGTACTTC	CASSQGSGGEQYF
-	TRBV9	TRBJ2-7	-	TGTGCCAGCAGCGTAGGACCTGAAACAACTTACGAGCAGTACTTC	CASSVGPETTYEQYF
-	TRBV27	TRBJ2-6	-	TGTGCCAGCAGGTTTACGGGTAGTGGGGCCAACGTCCTGACTTTC	CASRFTGSGANVLTF
-	TRBV6-5	TRBJ2-1	TRBD2	TGTGCCAGCAGTTACAGAGCGGGGGGCCTGGGGGATGAGCAGTTCTTC	CASSYRAGGLGDEQFF
once	TRBV20-1	TRBJ2-2	-	TGCAGTGCTAGTTACAGATTTGAGCTGTTTTTT	CSASYRFELFF
once	TRBV5-6	TRBJ2-2	-	TGTGCCAGCAGCTTTTCCGGGGAGCTGTTTTTT	CASSFSGELFF
-	TRBV18	TRBJ2-7	-	TGTGCCAGCTCACTCGAATCCCCCCGGTGCGAGCGGGTGTTATATTGCGAGCAGTACTTC	CASSLESPRCERVLYCEQYF
-	TRBV27	TRBJ2-3	TRBD2	TGTGCCAGCAGTTTACTAGCGGGGGGGCTAGATACGCAGTATTTT	CASSLLAGGLDTQYF
-	TRBV12-3/TRBV12-4	TRBJ1-6	-	TGTGCCAGCAAAGGGACGGTTAATTCACCCCTCCACTTT	CASKGTVNSPLHF
-	TRBV6-4	TRBJ2-2	TRBD1	TGTGCCAGCAGCCCAGGAACAGGGGGCACCGGGGAGCTGTTTTTT	CASSPGTGGTGELFF
-	TRBV3-1/TRBV3-2	TRBJ2-1	TRBD2	TGTGCCAGCAGCCTTCAAGCGGGAGGCCAACAGCAGTTCTTC	CASSLQAGGQQQFF
-	TRBV6-6	TRBJ2-4	TRBD1	TGTGCCAGCAGTTACCCGACAGGGGGGAGAAACATTCAGTACTTC	CASSYPTGGRNIQYF
-	TRBV5-5	TRBJ1-4	-	TGTGCCAGCAGCTTCAATATCGAAAAACTGTTTTTT	CASSFNIEKLFF
-	TRBV12-3/TRBV12-4	TRBJ2-4	-	TGTGCCAGCAGTTTAGGGGCCAAAAACATTCAGTACTTC	CASSLGAKNIQYF
-	TRBV11-2	TRBJ2-5	TRBD2	TGTGCCAGCAGCTCAGCGGGAGGAAGGCGAGAGACCCAGTACTTC	CASSSAGGRRETQYF
-	TRBV11-3	TRBJ2-3	TRBD2	TGTGCCAGCAGCTTGGATAGCGGGAGGGTAGATACGCAGTATTTT	CASSLDSGRVDTQYF
-	TRBV7-2	TRBJ2-7	-	TGTGCCAGCAGCCCCCGAGCCGGGAACGCCTACGAGCAGTACTTC	CASSPRAGNAYEQYF
-	TRBV9	TRBJ2-2	-	TGTGCCAGCAGCGTAGTTGCGGGGGCGGTCACCGGGGAGCTGTTTTTT	CASSVVAGAVTGELFF
-	TRBV30	TRBJ1-2	TRBD1	TGTGCCGGGACAGGGGCCAGGCGGGGCTACACCTTC	CAGTGARRGYTF
once	TRBV6-5	TRBJ2-1	TRBD2	TGTGCCAGCAGTTACAGAGGAGGAGCGGGACGGAATGAGCAGTTCTTC	CASSYRGGAGRNEQFF
few	TRBV7-3	TRBJ1-5	-	TGTGCCAGCAGCTTAAGTGGGTCTCAGCCCCAGCATTTT	CASSLSGSQPQHF
-	TRBV19	TRBJ1-1	-	TGTGCCAGTAGTATTTCTAGGGTGGGCCTTCCCAGGCCTGAAGCTTTCTTT	CASSISRVGLPRPEAFF
few	TRBV6-5	TRBJ1-1	-	TGTGCCAGCACCCGACAGACAGAGAACACTGAAGCTTTCTTT	CASTRQTENTEAFF
-	TRBV3-1/TRBV3-2	TRBJ2-1	TRBD2	TGTGCCAGCAGCCAACGAGGGGCGGGGGGGCCCCATGAGCAGTTCTTC	CASSQRGAGGPHEQFF
few	TRBV14	TRBJ2-2	-	TGTGCCAGCAGCCAAGGTGCCCGGACGGCGAACACCGGGGAGCTGTTTTTT	CASSQGARTANTGELFF
-	TRBV3-1/TRBV3-2	TRBJ1-1	-	TGTGCCAGCAGCCAGAACCCAGGCGGGTACACTGAAGCTTTCTTT	CASSQNPGGYTEAFF
-	TRBV11-3	TRBJ2-3	-	TGTGCCAGCAGCCGTAACCCTCCAGATACGCAGTATTTT	CASSRNPPDTQYF
-	TRBV6-1	TRBJ1-3	-	TGTGCCAGCAGTATAACTCGGACCTCTGGAAACACCATATATTTT	CASSITRTSGNTIYF
-	TRBV3-1/TRBV3-2	TRBJ1-6	-	TGTGCCAGCAGCCAAGAGCCCAGAAATAATTCACCCCTCCACTTT	CASSQEPRNNSPLHF
few	TRBV4-1	TRBJ2-7	TRBD1	TGCGCCAGCAGCCCGACAGGGGACACCTCCTACGAGCAGTACTTC	CASSPTGDTSYEQYF
few	TRBV4-1	TRBJ1-5	-	TGCGCCAGCAGCCCTTCGGGAAACGGCAATCAGCCCCAGCATTTT	CASSPSGNGNQPQHF
-	TRBV19	TRBJ1-4	TRBD1	TGTGCCGGGGTGGGGGACAGGTCTGAAAAACTGTTTTTT	CAGVGDRSEKLFF
-	TRBV6-1	TRBJ2-7	TRBD2	TGTGCCAGCAGTGAAGCGGAGAAAGCGGGGAGCTCCTACGAGCAGTACTTC	CASSEAEKAGSSYEQYF
-	TRBV7-8	TRBJ2-7	TRBD1	TGTGCCAGCAGCTTCCCGGGACAGGGGGACTCCATCTCCTACGAGCAGTACTTC	CASSFPGQGDSISYEQYF
-	TRBV4-2	TRBJ1-2	TRBD1	TGTGCCAGCAGCCTAGACAGGGGTAGGTCGGACGGCTACACCTTC	CASSLDRGRSDGYTF
-	TRBV30	TRBJ1-2	TRBD1	TGTGCCTGGAGTGCTCAACTACAGGGGGGCTACACCTTC	CAWSAQLQGGYTF
-	TRBV27	TRBJ2-5	-	TGTGCCAGCAGCCCGACTTGGGGGGAGACCCAGTACTTC	CASSPTWGETQYF
-	TRBV5-8	TRBJ2-7	TRBD1	TGTGCCAGCAGCTTGACCGGGACAGGAGCCTACGAGCAGTACTTC	CASSLTGTGAYEQYF
once	TRBV27	TRBJ2-3	-	TGTGCCAGCAGGCCCCAGGGCACAGATACGCAGTATTTT	CASRPQGTDTQYF
-	TRBV4-1	TRBJ1-5	-	TGCGCCAGCAGCCAAGCAAGAGGGAGCCTACAGCCCCAGCATTTT	CASSQARGSLQPQHF
few	TRBV21-1	TRBJ2-2	-	TGTGCCAGCAGAAACACGGGACAGGCGAACACCGGGGAGCTGTTTTTT	CASRNTGQANTGELFF
-	TRBV5-1	TRBJ2-7	TRBD2	TGCGCCAGCAGCAGCGGGGGTACCTACGAGCAGTACTTC	CASSSGGTYEQYF
-	TRBV5-6	TRBJ1-1	TRBD1	TGTGCCAGCAGCTTGAGGGACAGATGGAACACTGAAGCTTTCTTT	CASSLRDRWNTEAFF
-	TRBV7-8	TRBJ2-2	-	TGTGCCAGCAGCTTATGGCCGGCCACCGGGGAGCTGTTTTTT	CASSLWPATGELFF
-	TRBV10-1	TRBJ2-2	-	TGCGCCAGCAGTGAACAGACGAACACCGGGGAGCTGTTTTTT	CASSEQTNTGELFF
-	TRBV25-1	TRBJ1-1	-	TGTGCCAGCAGTGCTTGGGTCCCCGAGGGATTCACTGAAGCTTTCTTT	CASSAWVPEGFTEAFF
-	TRBV29-1	TRBJ1-2	TRBD1	TGCAGCGTTGAAACAGGGGATCACTATGGCTACACCTTC	CSVETGDHYGYTF
-	TRBV10-3	TRBJ2-1	-	TGTGCCATCAGTGAGGGACGGAGAGGTGGACTAAGTTGGAATGAGCAGTTCTTC	CAISEGRRGGLSWNEQFF
-	TRBV5-4	TRBJ2-5	TRBD1	TGTGCCAGCAGCCGGAACTTAGGACAGGCGGGAGAGACCCAGTACTTC	CASSRNLGQAGETQYF
-	TRBV7-3	TRBJ1-1	-	TGTGCCAGCAGCTTTGAAGGAGACACTGAAGCTTTCTTT	CASSFEGDTEAFF
medium-sized	TRBV6-5	TRBJ1-2	TRBD1	TGTGCCAGCAGTTCCTCCAGGACAGGGGGATTGATTGGCTACACCTTC	CASSSSRTGGLIGYTF
-	TRBV6-2/TRBV6-3	TRBJ2-3	-	TGTGCCAGCAGTTCCCTCGGGACTCCCACCACCCAGTATTTT	CASSSLGTPTTQYF
-	TRBV4-1	TRBJ2-5	-	TGCGCCAGCAGCCGAATAGGGGGGCGGGAGACCCAGTACTTC	CASSRIGGRETQYF
-	TRBV30	TRBJ1-5	-	TGTGCCTGGAGTGTACTGACAGCCGATCAGCCCCAGCATTTT	CAWSVLTADQPQHF
-	TRBV19	TRBJ2-7	TRBD1	TGTGCCAGTATAGGCGGGGACAGGGGGCGGTACGAGCAGTACTTC	CASIGGDRGRYEQYF
-	TRBV15	TRBJ1-2	-	TGTGCCACCAGCAGAGATGTGGGGGCAGATATGGCTAACTATGGCTACACCTTC	CATSRDVGADMANYGYTF